One TCR beta chain is described in this entry. TCRdb keeps only in-frame clones here, not all; method: immunoSEQ multiplex PCR. Seen here are 100,000 or so clones, about 91% observed once, and the top ten hold about 2.5%. These data belong to a study of blood T cell repertoires in COVID-19. CDR1 and CDR2 (germline): SGHTA, FQGTGA. The V end lost 5 bases, the J end lost 1 base, and 11 bases lay between the germline ends. The CDR3 is 14 residues long. This rearrangement joins TRBV7-3 to TRBJ1-1; D call uncertain. The TCR was taken from a human donor with active COVID-19. The donor label of this sample is uncertain. Sequencing used peripheral blood. CDR3 sequence: CASSPGSANTEAFF. DNA of the CDR3: TGTGCCAGCAGCCCAGGATCCGCGAACACTGAAGCTTTCTTT. The complete variable domain, with remaining parts taken from reference TRBV7-3 and TRBJ1-1, reads GAGVSQTPSNKVTEKGKYVELRCDPISGHTALYWYRQSLGQGPEFLIYFQGTGAADDSGLPNDRFFAVRPEGSVSTLKIQRTERGDSAVYLCASSPGSANTEAFFGQGTRLTVV.